This T cell receptor (beta chain) comes out of a study of shared clonotypes between healthy human individuals. The overall study: Donor composition was two women and a few men, aged 18 to 49. CD4 naive and memory got three plates each, CD8 naive two, CD8 memory one.

Division of CD4+ cells produced a CD45RA+ naive subset and a CD45RA-negative memory subset. This CDR3 comprises 16 residues. V was pared by 7 bases and J by 1 base, with 15 bases of the junction left unmatched. Germline CDR1 is SQVTM and CDR2 is ANQGSEA. Data came from immunoSEQ multiplex PCR; TCRdb stores just in-frame clones and leaves some out. Found here are more than 2,000,000 clones, 90% to 95% of them singletons; the top ten hold around 0.14%. Specimen: naive CD4+ T cells sorted from blood. As for subset: CD45RA+ positively selected. The chain employs TRBV29-1 and TRBJ1-2; 7 bases are shared with TRBD1. The sequence derives from a young man in good health. In DNA form, the CDR3 reads TGCAGCGCCCCACTAGAGACCGGGACAGTTAACTATGGCTACACCTTC. Translating it yields CSAPLETGTVNYGYTF.